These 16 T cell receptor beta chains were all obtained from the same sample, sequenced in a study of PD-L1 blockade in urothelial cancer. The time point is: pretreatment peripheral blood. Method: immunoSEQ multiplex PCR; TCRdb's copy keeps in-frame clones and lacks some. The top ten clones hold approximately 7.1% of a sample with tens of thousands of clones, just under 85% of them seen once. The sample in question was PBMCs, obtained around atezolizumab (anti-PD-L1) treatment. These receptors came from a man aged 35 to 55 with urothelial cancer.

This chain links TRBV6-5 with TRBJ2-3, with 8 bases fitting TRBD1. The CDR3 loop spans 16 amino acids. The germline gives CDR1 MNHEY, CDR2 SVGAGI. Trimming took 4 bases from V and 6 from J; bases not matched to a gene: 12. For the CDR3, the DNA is TGTGCCAGCAGTTCCGACAGGGGCAACTCGGCGGATACGCAGTATTTT. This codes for CASSSDRGNSADTQYF.

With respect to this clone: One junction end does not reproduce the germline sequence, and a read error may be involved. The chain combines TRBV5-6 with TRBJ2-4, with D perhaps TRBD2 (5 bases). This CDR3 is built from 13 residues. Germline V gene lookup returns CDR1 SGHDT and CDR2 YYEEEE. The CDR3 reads CASSLNLGPHGDF. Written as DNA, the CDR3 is TGTGCCAGCAGCTTGAATCTAGGGCCCCACGGGGACTTC.

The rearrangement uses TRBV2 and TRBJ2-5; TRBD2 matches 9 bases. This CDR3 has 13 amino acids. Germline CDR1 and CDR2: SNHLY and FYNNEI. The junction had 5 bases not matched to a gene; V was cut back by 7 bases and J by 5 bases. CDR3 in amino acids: CASMVAGVETQYF. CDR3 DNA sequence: TGTGCCAGCATGGTAGCGGGAGTGGAGACCCAGTACTTC. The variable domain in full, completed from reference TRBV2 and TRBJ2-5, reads EPEVTQTPSHQVTQMGQEVILRCVPISNHLYFYWYRQILGQKVEFLVSFYNNEISEKSEIFDDQFSVERPDGSNFTLKIRSTKLEDSAMYFCASMVAGVETQYFGPGTRLLVL.

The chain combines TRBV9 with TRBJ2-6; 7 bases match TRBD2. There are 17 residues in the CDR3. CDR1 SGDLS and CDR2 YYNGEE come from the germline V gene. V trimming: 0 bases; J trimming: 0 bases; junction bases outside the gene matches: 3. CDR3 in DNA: TGTGCCAGCAGCGTAGCACCGGGGGGCTCTGGGGCCAACGTCCTGACTTTC. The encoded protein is CASSVAPGGSGANVLTF.

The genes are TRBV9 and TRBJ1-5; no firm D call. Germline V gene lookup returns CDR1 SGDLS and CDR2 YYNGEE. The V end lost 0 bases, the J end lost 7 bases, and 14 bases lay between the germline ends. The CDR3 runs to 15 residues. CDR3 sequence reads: CASSVGAGNGQPQHF. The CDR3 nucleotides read TGTGCCAGCAGCGTAGGGGCCGGGAACGGACAGCCCCAGCATTTT.

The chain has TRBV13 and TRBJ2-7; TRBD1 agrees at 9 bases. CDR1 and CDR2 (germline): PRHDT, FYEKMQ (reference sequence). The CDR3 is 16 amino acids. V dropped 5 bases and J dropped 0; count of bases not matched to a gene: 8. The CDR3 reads CASSTLQGARSYEQYF. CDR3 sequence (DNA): TGTGCCAGCAGCACGTTACAGGGGGCTCGCTCCTACGAGCAGTACTTC.

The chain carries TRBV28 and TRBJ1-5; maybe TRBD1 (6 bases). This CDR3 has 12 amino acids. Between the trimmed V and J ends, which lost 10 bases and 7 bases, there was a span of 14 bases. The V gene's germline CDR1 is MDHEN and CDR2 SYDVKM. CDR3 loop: CATAQGSQPQHF. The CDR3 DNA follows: TGTGCCACCGCCCAGGGGAGCCAGCCCCAGCATTTT. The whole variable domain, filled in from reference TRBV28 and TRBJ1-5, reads DVKVTQSSRYLVKRTGEKVFLECVQDMDHENMFWYRQDPGLGLRLIYFSYDVKMKEKGDIPEGYSVSREKKERFSLILESASTNQTSMYLCATAQGSQPQHFGDGTRLSIL.

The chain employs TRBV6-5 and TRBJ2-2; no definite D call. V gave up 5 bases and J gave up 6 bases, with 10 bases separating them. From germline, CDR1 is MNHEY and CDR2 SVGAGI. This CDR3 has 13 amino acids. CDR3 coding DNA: TGTGCCAGCAGTACTTCCTTGCCCGGGGAGCTGTTTTTT. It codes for CASSTSLPGELFF.

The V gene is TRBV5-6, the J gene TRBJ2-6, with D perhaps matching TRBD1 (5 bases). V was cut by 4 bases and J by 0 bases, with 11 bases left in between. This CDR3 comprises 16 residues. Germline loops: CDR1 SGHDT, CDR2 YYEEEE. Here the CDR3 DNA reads TGTGCCAGCAGCACCCGACAGCCCTCTGGGGCCAACGTCCTGACTTTC. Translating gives CASSTRQPSGANVLTF. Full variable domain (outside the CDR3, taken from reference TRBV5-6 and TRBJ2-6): DAGVTQSPTHLIKTRGQQVTLRCSPKSGHDTVSWYQQALGQGPQFIFQYYEEEERQRGNFPDRFSGHQFPNYSSELNVNALLLGDSALYLCASSTRQPSGANVLTFGAGSRLTVL.

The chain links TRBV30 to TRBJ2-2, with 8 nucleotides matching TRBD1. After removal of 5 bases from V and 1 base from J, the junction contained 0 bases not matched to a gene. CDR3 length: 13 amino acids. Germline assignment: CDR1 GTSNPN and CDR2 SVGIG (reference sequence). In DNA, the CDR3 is TGTGCCTGGGGACAGGGGAACACCGGGGAGCTGTTTTTT. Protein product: CAWGQGNTGELFF. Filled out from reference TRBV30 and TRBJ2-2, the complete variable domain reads SQTIHQWPATLVQPVGSPLSLECTVEGTSNPNLYWYRQAAGRGLQLLFYSVGIGQISSEVPQNLSASRPQDRQFILSSKKLLLSDSGFYLCAWGQGNTGELFFGEGSRLTVL.

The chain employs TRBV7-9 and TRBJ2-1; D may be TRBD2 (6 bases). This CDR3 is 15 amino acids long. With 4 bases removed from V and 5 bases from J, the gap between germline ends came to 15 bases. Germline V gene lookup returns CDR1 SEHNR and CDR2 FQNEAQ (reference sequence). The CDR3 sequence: CASSYGSGVDNEQFF. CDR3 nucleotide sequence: TGTGCCAGCAGCTACGGCTCGGGGGTTGACAATGAGCAGTTCTTC.

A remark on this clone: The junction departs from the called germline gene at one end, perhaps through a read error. The CDR3 region is CASSYEHF. The CDR3 DNA is TGTGCCAGCAGTTACGAGCACTTC. The chain uses TRBV6-5 and TRBJ2-7; D unresolved. The CDR3 is made up of 8 amino acids. Germline V gene data show CDR1 as MNHEY and CDR2 as SVGAGI.

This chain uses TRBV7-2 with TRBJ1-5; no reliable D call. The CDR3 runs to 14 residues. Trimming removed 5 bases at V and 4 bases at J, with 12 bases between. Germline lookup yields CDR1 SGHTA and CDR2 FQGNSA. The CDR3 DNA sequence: TGTGCCAGCAGCCCTAGCAGTCTAAATCAGCCCCAGCATTTT. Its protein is CASSPSSLNQPQHF. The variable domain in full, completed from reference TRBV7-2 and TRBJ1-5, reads GAGVSQSPSNKVTEKGKDVELRCDPISGHTALYWYRQSLGQGLEFLIYFQGNSAPDKSGLPSDRFSAERTGGSVSTLTIQRTQQEDSAVYLCASSPSSLNQPQHFGDGTRLSIL.

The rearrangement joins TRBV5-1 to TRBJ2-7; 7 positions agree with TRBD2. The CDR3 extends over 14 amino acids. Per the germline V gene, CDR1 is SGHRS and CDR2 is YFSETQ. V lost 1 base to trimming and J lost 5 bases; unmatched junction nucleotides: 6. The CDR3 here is CASSLRLGGDEQYF. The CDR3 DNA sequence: TGCGCCAGCAGCTTGAGGCTGGGAGGGGACGAGCAGTACTTC.

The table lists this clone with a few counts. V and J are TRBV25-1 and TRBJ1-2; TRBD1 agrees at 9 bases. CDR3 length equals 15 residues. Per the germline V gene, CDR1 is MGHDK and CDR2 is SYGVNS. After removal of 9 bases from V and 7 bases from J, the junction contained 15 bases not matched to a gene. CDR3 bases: TGTGCCAGTGCCCTCTCCGGGACAGGGACGGCTGGCTACACCTTC. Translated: CASALSGTGTAGYTF.

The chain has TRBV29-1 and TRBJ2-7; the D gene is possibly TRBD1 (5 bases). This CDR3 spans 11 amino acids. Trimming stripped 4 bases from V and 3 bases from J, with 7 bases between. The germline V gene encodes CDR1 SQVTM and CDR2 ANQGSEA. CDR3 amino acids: CSVVRGYEQYF. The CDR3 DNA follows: TGCAGCGTTGTTAGGGGCTACGAGCAGTACTTC.